Following are 19 T cell receptor beta chains from one sample sequenced in a study of Graves' ophthalmopathy and Graves' hyperthyroidism. Amplification targeted the TCR beta CDR3 regions, with RNA transcripts as the source material. First-round RT-PCR with HTBI primers preceded a second-round multiplex PCR. MiXCR, applied by TCRdb to the multiplex PCR reads, yields one record per CDR3 protein. The sample yields about 700,000 distinct CDR3 sequences, roughly 41% seen once. Specimen: peripheral blood. The receptors were sampled from an adult man with Graves' ophthalmopathy.

This clonotype showed up just a few times. The junction and the germline gene differ at one end; a read error may be behind it. The chain couples TRBV10-3 to TRBJ1-1; D perhaps matches TRBD1 (5 bases). The CDR3 totals 14 residues. Per germline, CDR1 ENHRY and CDR2 SYGVKD. The CDR3 coding sequence is TGTGCCAGCAGTTACTCTAGCAGGGTTACTGAAGCTTTCTTT. Its translation is CASSYSSRVTEAFF.

V usage is TRBV7-2 and J usage is TRBJ1-6, with D unresolved. CDR3 size: 14 residues. V was pared by 5 bases and J by 7 bases, with 12 bases between. Germline V CDR1 and CDR2: SGHTA, FQGNSA. In DNA form, the CDR3 reads TGTGCCAGCAGCGTCGGCGGGAGGAATTCACCCCTCCACTTT. It codes for CASSVGGRNSPLHF.

This clonotype was counted once. A much bigger clone sits one base away, suggesting this may be a read error. The genes are TRBV19 and TRBJ1-2; D gene ambiguous. The CDR3 has 15 residues. Germline V gene data show CDR1 as LNHDA and CDR2 as SQIVND (reference sequence). The CDR3 coding sequence is TGTGCCAGTAGTATCGAGGGATCGGGTAACTATGGCTACGCCTTC. The encoded protein is CASSIEGSGNYGYAF.

The chain couples TRBV4-2 to TRBJ2-2; 10 positions match TRBD1. The J segment lost 7 bases and the V segment lost 1 base, leaving 6 bases of the junction unmatched. The CDR3 spans 16 residues. CDR1 and CDR2 (germline): LGHNA, YNFKEQ. CDR3: CASSQAGTGEIGELFF. In DNA form, the CDR3 reads TGTGCCAGCAGCCAAGCCGGGACAGGGGAGATCGGGGAGCTGTTTTTT.

There are many counts of this clonotype. This chain connects TRBV2 to TRBJ2-6, with D unresolved. V lost 6 bases and J 4 bases, leaving 13 bases between the germline ends. CDR1 SNHLY and CDR2 FYNNEI come from the germline V gene. The CDR3 runs 15 residues. The CDR3 here is CASRSPNPGANVLTF. The CDR3 coding sequence is TGTGCCAGCAGGTCCCCGAACCCCGGGGCCAACGTCCTGACTTTC. The complete variable domain, with remaining parts taken from reference TRBV2 and TRBJ2-6, reads EPEVTQTPSHQVTQMGQEVILRCVPISNHLYFYWYRQILGQKVEFLVSFYNNEISEKSEIFDDQFSVERPDGSNFTLKIRSTKLEDSAMYFCASRSPNPGANVLTFGAGSRLTVL.

With regard to this clonotype: Being one base from a much bigger clone, this may be a read error. The chain is built from TRBV10-3 and TRBJ1-2; D is unclear. CDR3 length: 15 residues. V was trimmed by 2 bases and J by 3 bases, leaving 13 bases between them. Germline-derived CDR1 and CDR2 are ENHRY and SYGVKD. The CDR3 coding sequence is TGTGCCATCAGTGAGGGCCTGACCCGGGACTATGGCTACACCTTC. This codes for CAISEGLTRDYGYTF.

This clonotype appeared many times. The J gene is TRBJ1-2, the V gene TRBV7-9; D is unresolved. In germline, CDR1 is SEHNR, CDR2 FQNEAQ (reference sequence). CDR3 size: 13 residues. Trimming stripped 5 bases from V and 3 bases from J, with 10 bases between. Here the CDR3 reads CASSTSFYYGYTF. CDR3 in DNA: TGTGCCAGCAGCACATCCTTCTACTATGGCTACACCTTC.

V usage is TRBV15 and J usage is TRBJ2-3; weak D call: TRBD2 (6 bases). The ends were cut back, 3 bases at V and 2 bases at J, with 9 bases in the middle. Germline CDR1 LNHNV, CDR2 YYDKDF (reference sequence). CDR3 length equals 14 residues. The CDR3 DNA follows: TGTGCCACCAGCAGGTGGGAGGCCACAGATACGCAGTATTTT. As protein: CATSRWEATDTQYF.

This clonotype has more than one count but fewer than ten. The chain is built from TRBV4-3 and TRBJ2-7; D ambiguous. The V and J ends lost 0 bases and 3 bases respectively, with 6 bases between them. Germline CDR1 LGHNA, CDR2 YSLEER. CDR3 length: 13 residues. The CDR3 region is CASSQEPYYEQYF. CDR3 nucleotide sequence: TGCGCCAGCAGCCAAGAGCCCTACTACGAGCAGTACTTC.

The rearrangement uses TRBV14 and TRBJ2-7; 9 nucleotides agree with TRBD2. In germline, CDR1 is SGHDN, CDR2 FVKESK. This CDR3 region has 16 residues. V lost 8 bases, J lost 2 bases, and 13 bases stayed unmatched. CDR3 nucleotide sequence: TGTGCCAGCTCACCAGCTAGCGGGAAGCAACCCTACGAGCAGTACTTC. Translation gives CASSPASGKQPYEQYF.

The V call is TRBV7-2, the J call TRBJ2-5; TRBD1 matches 9 bases. The germline CDR1 and CDR2 sequences are SGHTA and FQGNSA. V shed 3 bases and J 6 bases; nucleotides not matched to a gene: 11. CDR3 size: 16 residues. The DNA of the CDR3 is TGTGCCAGCAGCTTCGGACAGGGGACACGTTTAAAGACCCAGTACTTC. Amino acids: CASSFGQGTRLKTQYF.

V and J are TRBV7-9 and TRBJ2-1; D is possibly TRBD2 (5 bases). V was clipped by 3 bases and J by 8 bases, with 11 bases between them. The germline V gene encodes CDR1 SEHNR and CDR2 FQNEAQ (reference sequence). This CDR3 comprises 13 residues. The CDR3 bases are TGTGCCAGCAGCTTTGATAGCGACGATGAGCAGTTCTTC. As protein: CASSFDSDDEQFF.

This clonotype was seen ten or more times. The V and J genes are TRBV2 and TRBJ1-1; D is unresolved. Trimming took off 3 bases at V and 1 base at J, with 12 bases between the two ends. Germline-derived CDR1 and CDR2 are SNHLY and FYNNEI. The length of the CDR3 is 15 residues. CDR3 sequence (DNA): TGTGCCAGCAGTGATTTCGCGGGCGCGAACACTGAAGCTTTCTTT. This sequence encodes CASSDFAGANTEAFF.

The CDR3 nucleotides are TGTGCCAGCAGCTCACACCGGGGAGATCGGTTTACGGGGAACACCGGGGAGCTGTTTTTT. Its protein product is CASSSHRGDRFTGNTGELFF. The chain is built from TRBV7-9 and TRBJ2-2; possible D gene TRBD2, 5 bases. CDR1 is SEHNR and CDR2 is FQNEAQ in the germline V gene (reference sequence). Trimming cost V 4 bases and J 1 base, with 25 bases left between them. This CDR3 has 20 residues. Looking up the rest from reference TRBV7-9 and TRBJ2-2 gives the full variable domain: DTGVSQNPRHKITKRGQNVTFRCDPISEHNRLYWYRQTLGQGPEFLTYFQNEAQLEKSRLLSDRFSAERPKGSFSTLEIQRTEQGDSAMYLCASSSHRGDRFTGNTGELFFGEGSRLTVL.

This clonotype was recorded a few times. The J gene is TRBJ1-1, the V gene TRBV5-1, with D maybe TRBD1 (5 bases). The CDR3 covers 14 residues. The germline V and J ends were trimmed by 2 bases and 4 bases, with 12 bases remaining between them. The germline gives CDR1 SGHRS, CDR2 YFSETQ. The CDR3: CASSFEGPSTEAFF. CDR3 nucleotides: TGCGCCAGCAGCTTTGAGGGGCCGAGCACTGAAGCTTTCTTT.

This clonotype was seen more than once but under ten times. A read error may explain this, as a much larger clone is one base away. V is TRBV10-3 and J is TRBJ1-1; 9 nucleotides agree with TRBD1. Germline V lookup: CDR1 ENHRY, CDR2 SYGVKD. The CDR3 extends over 13 amino acids. CDR3 nucleotides: TGTGCCAGCAGTACAGGGGGCTTCACTGAAGCTTTCTTT. Protein sequence: CASSTGGFTEAFF.

This rearrangement joins TRBV9 to TRBJ2-2; tentative D call: TRBD2 (7 bases). Per germline, CDR1 SGDLS and CDR2 YYNGEE. V was clipped by 6 bases and J by 2 bases, with 14 bases between them. This CDR3 comprises 15 residues. The CDR3 spells CASTRGGGNTGELFF. CDR3 DNA: TGTGCCAGCACCAGAGGCGGGGGCAACACCGGGGAGCTGTTTTTT.

The CDR3 reads CASSQDMVRGMNTEAFF. In nucleotides, the CDR3 is TGTGCCAGCAGCCAAGATATGGTAAGAGGCATGAACACTGAAGCTTTCTTT. This chain links TRBV3-1 with TRBJ1-1; D not resolved. CDR3 size: 17 residues. V gave up 0 bases and J gave up 0 bases, with 14 bases separating them. Germline CDR1 is LGHDT and CDR2 is YNNKEL (reference sequence).

This clonotype appeared a few times. V and J are TRBV2 and TRBJ1-2, with D possibly matching TRBD1 (6 bases). Looked up from germline, CDR1 is SNHLY and CDR2 is FYNNEI. The V end was cut by 5 bases, the J end by 0 bases, with 22 bases between. The CDR3 has 18 residues. The CDR3: CASSYSSTTGYTNYGYTF. The DNA for the CDR3 is TGTGCCAGCAGTTACTCAAGCACAACAGGGTACACTAACTATGGCTACACCTTC.